These 12 T cell receptor beta chains were all obtained from the same sample, sequenced in a study of cytomegalovirus exposure and HLA in healthy donors. This PCR relied on a set of 60 Vbeta primers and 13 Jbeta primers. Using immunoSEQ multiplex PCR, the repertoire was profiled, and TCRdb retains in-frame clones only, with some absent. The table has some 250,000 clones, 82% seen once; the top ten hold roughly 5%. Source material: PBMCs. The receptors here all came from a middle-aged woman in good health and CMV-seropositive.

The V and J genes are TRBV27 and TRBJ2-5, with 9 nucleotides matching TRBD1. The CDR3 has 13 amino acids. Trimming cost V 5 bases and J 11 bases; bases outside gene matches: 9. Per germline, CDR1 MNHEY and CDR2 SMNVEV (reference sequence). The CDR3 here is CASSLTGGREQYF. The CDR3 coding sequence is TGTGCCAGCAGTCTAACAGGGGGCCGAGAGCAGTACTTC.

V gene TRBV5-6 combines with J gene TRBJ2-1, with D maybe TRBD1 (6 bases). The CDR3 has 14 amino acids. Trimming shortened V by 0 bases and J by 12 bases, and 16 bases separated the two germline ends. Germline CDR1 reads SGHDT; CDR2 reads YYEEEE. The CDR3 nucleotides read TGTGCCAGCAGCTTGGGGTCGAACAGGGTGGTGCAGTTCTTC. It encodes CASSLGSNRVVQFF.

The chain has TRBV5-1 and TRBJ1-1; 8 nucleotides line up with TRBD1. V lost 5 bases to trimming and J lost 0 bases; unmatched junction nucleotides: 12. Germline V CDR1 and CDR2: SGHRS, YFSETQ. This CDR3 has 17 amino acids. The CDR3 protein is CASRPDRGGGVNTEAFF. The DNA for the CDR3 is TGCGCCAGCAGACCTGACAGGGGCGGTGGAGTGAACACTGAAGCTTTCTTT.

Only one count was recorded for this clone. The genes are TRBV5-4 and TRBJ2-3; 7 nucleotides line up with TRBD2. The CDR3 is made up of 16 amino acids. The germline CDR1 and CDR2 sequences are SGHNT and YYREEE (reference sequence). Germline trimming cut 1 base from V and 2 bases from J; bases unmatched to any gene: 7. CDR3: CASSLYLAAHTDTQYF. DNA for the CDR3: TGTGCCAGCAGCTTGTATCTAGCGGCCCACACAGATACGCAGTATTTT.

This chain joins TRBV7-9 and TRBJ2-1, with D possibly being TRBD2 (6 bases). Per the germline V gene, CDR1 is SEHNR and CDR2 is FQNEAQ (reference sequence). V was trimmed by 4 bases and J by 0 bases, leaving 13 bases between them. This CDR3 region has 16 residues. The CDR3 coding sequence is TGTGCCAGCAGCTACCCTGGGGGGAGCTCCTACAATGAGCAGTTCTTC. It is translated as CASSYPGGSSYNEQFF.

This sequence joins TRBV4-1 and TRBJ1-3; D is uncertain. This CDR3 is 16 amino acids long. V lost 4 bases and J lost 2, with 15 bases in between. Per the germline V gene, CDR1 is MGHRA and CDR2 is YSYEKL. The CDR3 spells CASSPLPSRAGNTIYF. The CDR3 DNA reads TGCGCCAGCAGCCCACTCCCTTCGAGGGCTGGAAACACCATATATTTT.

The V gene is TRBV6-4, the J gene TRBJ1-5; 9 positions agree with TRBD1. Losses at the gene ends were 2 bases for V and 3 bases for J; bases not matched to a gene: 8. In germline, CDR1 is MRHNA, CDR2 SNTAGT. The CDR3 has 17 residues. The CDR3 DNA is TGTGCCAGCAGTGACCTGGGGGACAGGGTCCTCAATCAGCCCCAGCATTTT. The encoded protein is CASSDLGDRVLNQPQHF.

The rearrangement joins TRBV30 to TRBJ2-3; TRBD2 matches 9 bases. This CDR3 contains 15 residues. Germline lookup yields CDR1 GTSNPN and CDR2 SVGIG (reference sequence). V gave up 0 bases and J gave up 4 bases; unmatched junction bases: 5. The CDR3 nucleotides read TGTGCCTGGAGTGTCGGCGGGGGGGCCCCAGATACGCAGTATTTT. Amino acids: CAWSVGGGAPDTQYF.

This clone was seen a single time. V gene TRBV4-3 combines with J gene TRBJ2-1; 9 bases are shared with TRBD2. Looked up from germline, CDR1 is LGHNA and CDR2 is YSLEER. This CDR3 contains 16 residues. V was clipped by 0 bases and J by 4 bases; unmatched bases: 4. The CDR3 DNA sequence: TGCGCCAGCAGCCAAGATAGCGGGAGTAATTACAATGAGCAGTTCTTC. Protein product: CASSQDSGSNYNEQFF.

The rearrangement uses TRBV2 and TRBJ2-2; D possibly corresponds to TRBD1 (5 bases). V was pared by 5 bases and J by 5 bases, with 12 bases between. The CDR3 is 14 amino acids. In germline, CDR1 is SNHLY, CDR2 FYNNEI. The CDR3 loop is CASSKGFSTGELFF. The CDR3 nucleotides read TGTGCCAGCAGTAAGGGGTTTTCGACCGGGGAGCTGTTTTTT.

This clone was counted once. V gene TRBV27 combines with J gene TRBJ1-1; D uncertain. V lost 3 bases and J lost 0, with 8 bases in between. This CDR3 has 14 residues. Per germline, CDR1 MNHEY and CDR2 SMNVEV (reference sequence). CDR3 in amino acids: CASSLRVMNTEAFF. CDR3 DNA: TGTGCCAGCAGTTTGAGGGTTATGAACACTGAAGCTTTCTTT.

The chain combines TRBV6-1 with TRBJ2-1, with TRBD2 matching over 16 bases. The V segment lost 6 bases and the J segment 6 bases; nucleotides outside the gene matches: 2. The CDR3 length is 15 residues. Germline assignment: CDR1 MNHNS and CDR2 SASEGT. This CDR3 reads CASRGTSGRANEQFF. In DNA, the CDR3 is TGTGCCAGCAGGGGGACTAGCGGGAGGGCCAATGAGCAGTTCTTC.